The 29 T cell receptor beta chains reported below all come from one sample, sequenced in a study of blood T cell repertoires in COVID-19. Produced via immunoSEQ multiplex PCR; TCRdb's table is partial and in-frame only. Among 200,000 to 250,000 clones listed, about 78% were seen once. Material for sequencing was peripheral blood. These receptors all stem from a woman in her 70s with acute or convalescent COVID-19.

The count of this clone is one. The chain has TRBV11-1 and TRBJ2-5; no definite D call. The CDR3 length is 16 residues. Germline loops: CDR1 SGHAT, CDR2 FQDESV (reference sequence). V lost 1 base to trimming and J lost 7 bases, with 19 bases between them. CDR3 bases: TGTGCCAGCAGCTTAGGGAGATTTGACGGATTCGGGACCCAGTACTTC. Its protein is CASSLGRFDGFGTQYF.

This clone was seen a handful of times. The genes are TRBV9 and TRBJ2-7, with 10 bases lining up with TRBD2. The CDR3 contains 16 residues. J lost 0 bases, V lost 0 bases, and 3 bases had no gene match. CDR1 SGDLS and CDR2 YYNGEE come from the germline V gene. CDR3 coding DNA: TGTGCCAGCAGCGTAGGCGCTAGCGGGGGCTCCTACGAGCAGTACTTC. Translation gives CASSVGASGGSYEQYF. Full variable domain (remainder filled in from reference TRBV9 and TRBJ2-7): DSGVTQTPKHLITATGQRVTLRCSPRSGDLSVYWYQQSLDQGLQFLIQYYNGEERAKGNILERFSAQQFPDLHSELNLSSLELGDSALYFCASSVGASGGSYEQYFGPGTRLTVT.

Notes on this clone: A junction boundary mismatches the germline segment, possibly from a read error. This sample includes further DNA sequences coding for the same CDR3. J is TRBJ2-3 and V is TRBV7-6; tentatively, D is TRBD2 (6 bases). Germline V gives CDR1 SGHVS, CDR2 FNYEAQ. The CDR3 spans 15 residues. The CDR3 bases are TGTGCCAGCAGCTTACGGGACTCCAGCACGGATACGCAGTATTTT. Encoded protein: CASSLRDSSTDTQYF.

This clone was counted a single time. CDR3 coding DNA: TGTGCCAGCAGCCAAGATGGGGGACTAGCGAGATATACGCAGTATTTT. Protein: CASSQDGGLARYTQYF. The chain combines TRBV14 with TRBJ2-3; TRBD2 agrees at 10 bases. J lost 7 bases, V lost 0 bases, and 7 bases had no gene match. The length of the CDR3 is 16 residues. CDR1 SGHDN and CDR2 FVKESK come from the germline V gene.

This clone has a handful of counts. V and J are TRBV19 and TRBJ2-3, with a weak D call TRBD2 (6 bases). Germline values: CDR1 LNHDA, CDR2 SQIVND (reference sequence). V lost 7 bases, J lost 4 bases, and 15 bases lay in between. CDR3 length: 14 amino acids. CDR3: CASKDLLAADTQYF. The CDR3 DNA sequence: TGTGCCAGTAAGGACCTGTTAGCGGCAGATACGCAGTATTTT.

V usage is TRBV7-8 and J usage is TRBJ1-6; tentatively, D is TRBD1 (5 bases). The CDR3 totals 14 residues. The V gene's germline CDR1 is SGHVS and CDR2 FQNEAQ. Between the trimmed V and J ends, which lost 3 bases and 7 bases, there was a span of 10 bases. The CDR3 loop is CASSFQGRNSPLHF. For the CDR3, the DNA is TGTGCCAGCAGCTTCCAGGGTCGGAATTCACCCCTCCACTTT.

The gene calls are TRBV5-6 and TRBJ2-7; D is ambiguous. Germline values: CDR1 SGHDT, CDR2 YYEEEE. V lost 4 bases, J lost 6 bases, and 14 bases lay in between. There are 13 residues in the CDR3. Here the CDR3 reads CASSLRPPREQYF. Written as DNA, the CDR3 is TGTGCCAGCAGCCTGCGGCCTCCCCGCGAGCAGTACTTC.

This chain links TRBV12-5 with TRBJ2-3; tentative D call: TRBD2 (7 bases). From germline, CDR1 is LGHNT and CDR2 FRNRAP. The CDR3 totals 17 residues. Trimming shortened V by 3 bases and J by 3 bases, and 19 bases separated the two germline ends. The CDR3 nucleotides are TGTGCTAGTGGTTTTCGCGCGGCGGGGGCAAAGACAGATACGCAGTATTTT. It yields the protein CASGFRAAGAKTDTQYF. The full variable domain, its missing parts supplied by reference TRBV12-5 and TRBJ2-3, is DARVTQTPRHKVTEMGQEVTMRCQPILGHNTVFWYRQTMMQGLELLAYFRNRAPLDDSGMPKDRFSAEMPDATLATLKIQPSEPRDSAVYFCASGFRAAGAKTDTQYFGPGTRLTVL.

This chain links TRBV11-2 with TRBJ2-3; 10 bases fit TRBD2. The CDR3 sequence is 15 residues long. CDR1 and CDR2 from the germline V gene are SGHAT and FQNNGV. V shed 5 bases and J 2 bases; nucleotides not matched to a gene: 4. The CDR3 is CASSTTSGYTDTQYF. The CDR3 nucleotides are TGTGCCAGCAGCACGACTAGCGGGTACACAGATACGCAGTATTTT.

V gene TRBV9 combines with J gene TRBJ2-2; D is undetermined. In germline, CDR1 is SGDLS, CDR2 YYNGEE. The CDR3 totals 15 residues. V was cut by 0 bases and J by 3 bases, with 9 bases left in between. The CDR3 sequence: CASSVGVQYTGELFF. The CDR3 coding sequence is TGTGCCAGCAGCGTAGGTGTGCAGTACACCGGGGAGCTGTTTTTT.

The V call is TRBV2, the J call TRBJ1-2; 10 bases fit TRBD1. The CDR3 consists of 13 residues. The junction had 2 bases not matched to a gene; V was cut back by 4 bases and J by 6 bases. CDR1 and CDR2 from the germline V gene are SNHLY and FYNNEI. The CDR3 spells CASSVGTGDGYTF. In DNA, the CDR3 is TGTGCCAGCAGTGTAGGGACAGGGGATGGCTACACCTTC.

V and J are TRBV24-1 and TRBJ2-7; 9 nucleotides align to TRBD2. The junction had 18 bases not matched to a gene; V was cut back by 1 base and J by 3 bases. Per germline, CDR1 KGHDR and CDR2 SFDVKD. This CDR3 spans 20 amino acids. DNA of the CDR3: TGTGCCACCAGTGATTTAGGGGTTGTATTGGGTAGCGGGGGTCGCTACGAGCAGTACTTC. It codes for CATSDLGVVLGSGGRYEQYF.

This clone was counted between two and nine times. The chain combines TRBV5-1 with TRBJ2-2; tentatively, D is TRBD1 (7 bases). Germline V gene lookup returns CDR1 SGHRS and CDR2 YFSETQ. The CDR3 has 16 amino acids. V was pared by 7 bases and J by 2 bases, with 18 bases between. CDR3: CASAAQGGRNTGELFF. The CDR3 region has the DNA TGCGCCAGCGCAGCCCAGGGGGGTAGAAACACCGGGGAGCTGTTTTTT.

This chain connects TRBV5-1 to TRBJ2-7; 9 positions agree with TRBD1. The CDR3 extends over 16 amino acids. Germline V CDR1 and CDR2: SGHRS, YFSETQ. V shed 0 bases, J shed 6 bases, and the junction held 10 bases outside the gene matches. CDR3 amino acids: CASSLGTAQGAGEQYF. CDR3 nucleotides: TGCGCCAGCAGCTTGGGGACGGCACAGGGGGCAGGCGAGCAGTACTTC.

The chain couples TRBV6-2 or TRBV6-3 to TRBJ2-7; D perhaps matches TRBD2 (7 bases). Germline CDR1 MNHEY, CDR2 SVGEGT. V was shortened by 6 bases and J by 0 bases, with 21 bases between the two germline ends. The CDR3 totals 17 residues. For the CDR3, the DNA is TGTGCCAGCAGCCCCATCGGCGGGGGCCCAAGCTCCTACGAGCAGTACTTC. Translating gives CASSPIGGGPSSYEQYF.

This clone appeared a single time. The V call is TRBV9, the J call TRBJ2-1, with D possibly matching TRBD2 (5 bases). Per germline, CDR1 SGDLS and CDR2 YYNGEE. The CDR3 consists of 12 residues. Trimming took off 0 bases at V and 9 bases at J, with 7 bases between the two ends. CDR3 coding DNA: TGTGCCAGCAGCGTAGGCGAGGGTGAGCAGTTCTTC. It translates to CASSVGEGEQFF. Looking up the rest from reference TRBV9 and TRBJ2-1 gives the full variable domain: DSGVTQTPKHLITATGQRVTLRCSPRSGDLSVYWYQQSLDQGLQFLIQYYNGEERAKGNILERFSAQQFPDLHSELNLSSLELGDSALYFCASSVGEGEQFFGPGTRLTVL.

The chain uses TRBV9 and TRBJ2-7, with 9 bases aligning to TRBD1. The length of the CDR3 is 16 residues. The germline V gene has CDR1 SGDLS and CDR2 YYNGEE. The ends lost 0 bases at V and 5 bases at J; junction bases unmatched: 9. CDR3 bases: TGTGCCAGCAGCGTAGCCCTCGGACAGGGGTTAAACGAGCAGTACTTC. Encoded protein: CASSVALGQGLNEQYF.

The chain recombines TRBV12-3 or TRBV12-4 with TRBJ1-1; possible D gene TRBD1, 6 bases. This CDR3 region has 13 residues. With 3 bases removed from V and 6 bases from J, the gap between germline ends came to 11 bases. CDR3 in amino acids: CASSFGWGPEAFF. As DNA, the CDR3 is TGTGCCAGCAGTTTTGGATGGGGGCCTGAAGCTTTCTTT.

The V gene is TRBV18, the J gene TRBJ1-4; D remains ambiguous. Per germline, CDR1 KGHSH and CDR2 LQKENI. The CDR3 consists of 15 residues. V was cut by 3 bases and J by 5 bases, with 13 bases left in between. In nucleotides, the CDR3 is TGTGCCAGCTCACCCCAAGCGGACGTGAATGAAAAACTGTTTTTT. Amino acid sequence: CASSPQADVNEKLFF.

The rearrangement joins TRBV25-1 to TRBJ1-3; 9 bases are a match to TRBD1. J was trimmed by 0 bases and V by 5 bases; bases with no gene match: 8. The CDR3 sequence is 17 residues long. Germline V CDR1 and CDR2: MGHDK, SYGVNS. Written as DNA, the CDR3 is TGTGCCAGCAGTAAGCAGGGACAGGGCGTCTCTGGAAACACCATATATTTT. Translated, it gives CASSKQGQGVSGNTIYF. The entire variable domain, with the rest obtained from reference TRBV25-1 and TRBJ1-3, is as follows: EADIYQTPRYLVIGTGKKITLECSQTMGHDKMYWYQQDPGMELHLIHYSYGVNSTEKGDLSSESTVSRIRTEHFPLTLESARPSHTSQYLCASSKQGQGVSGNTIYFGEGSWLTVV.

The CDR3 loop reads CASSAGGGYTF. Here the CDR3 DNA reads TGTGCCAGCAGCGCGGGGGGAGGCTACACCTTC. The V call is TRBV12-3 or TRBV12-4, the J call TRBJ1-2; perhaps TRBD1 as D (5 bases). CDR3 length: 11 amino acids. Trimming left V 6 bases short and J 8 bases short, with 10 bases between.

The chain combines TRBV6-5 with TRBJ1-4; 10 bases align to TRBD1. Germline CDR1 reads MNHEY; CDR2 reads SVGAGI. CDR3 length: 15 amino acids. V was pared by 5 bases and J by 5 bases, with 5 bases of the junction left unmatched. The CDR3 sequence is CASSTGTGANEKLFF. The CDR3 nucleotides are TGTGCCAGCAGTACCGGGACAGGGGCCAATGAAAAACTGTTTTTT.

The rearrangement links TRBV28 to TRBJ1-3; D not resolved. CDR1 is MDHEN, CDR2 SYDVKM, per germline. V lost 5 bases to trimming and J lost 3 bases, with 14 bases between them. The CDR3 length is 15 residues. DNA of the CDR3: TGTGCCAGCAGTCCGACTAAACAGTATGGAAACACCATATATTTT. This sequence encodes CASSPTKQYGNTIYF.

The chain combines TRBV7-9 with TRBJ2-3; possible D gene TRBD2, 6 bases. The germline V gene has CDR1 SEHNR and CDR2 FQNEAQ (reference sequence). V was cut by 5 bases and J by 5 bases, with 17 bases left in between. The CDR3 consists of 15 residues. CDR3 region: CASSHSRRGGDTQYF. CDR3 nucleotides: TGTGCCAGCAGCCACTCTAGGAGGGGAGGAGATACGCAGTATTTT. Combining the CDR3 with reference TRBV7-9 and TRBJ2-3 gives the whole variable domain DTGVSQNPRHKITKRGQNVTFRCDPISEHNRLYWYRQTLGQGPEFLTYFQNEAQLEKSRLLSDRFSAERPKGSFSTLEIQRTEQGDSAMYLCASSHSRRGGDTQYFGPGTRLTVL.

The V gene is TRBV6-4, the J gene TRBJ2-6; 8 nucleotides match TRBD1. Germline trimming cut 3 bases from V and 2 bases from J; bases unmatched to any gene: 0. CDR1 MRHNA and CDR2 SNTAGT come from the germline V gene. The CDR3 has 15 amino acids. The CDR3 here is CASSEQGAGANVLTF. CDR3 in DNA: TGTGCCAGCAGTGAACAGGGGGCTGGGGCCAACGTCCTGACTTTC.

This sequence joins TRBV6-1 and TRBJ2-3; D unclear. Germline-derived CDR1 and CDR2 are MNHNS and SASEGT. With 3 bases removed from V and 3 bases from J, the gap between germline ends came to 7 bases. CDR3 size: 13 residues. The DNA of the CDR3 is TGTGCCAGCAGTGATTTTCAAACAGATACGCAGTATTTT. Translation gives CASSDFQTDTQYF.

The chain joins TRBV7-3 to TRBJ1-1; TRBD1 matches 11 bases. The CDR3 is 13 residues long. J was trimmed by 5 bases and V by 5 bases; bases with no gene match: 1. CDR1 is SGHTA and CDR2 is FQGTGA in the germline V gene. The CDR3 DNA reads as TGTGCCAGCAGCGGGACAGGGGGTACTGAAGCTTTCTTT. This encodes CASSGTGGTEAFF.

The J gene is TRBJ1-5, the V gene TRBV19, with 7 bases identical to TRBD1. The CDR3 extends over 16 amino acids. CDR1 LNHDA and CDR2 SQIVND come from the germline V gene (reference sequence). Trimming cost V 5 bases and J 5 bases; bases outside gene matches: 12. The CDR3 DNA reads as TGTGCCAGTAGTGTCCTTGGAGGGGGCGCGGATCAGCCCCAGCATTTT. Protein product: CASSVLGGGADQPQHF.

V is TRBV5-5 and J is TRBJ1-2; 9 bases are shared with TRBD1. The CDR3 runs to 19 residues. Germline CDR1 and CDR2: SGHKS and YYEKEE (reference sequence). Unmatched junction bases numbered 16, after V lost 3 bases and J lost 1 base. CDR3 residues: CASSSNSQGALDFNYGYTF. The DNA for the CDR3 is TGTGCCAGCAGCTCCAATTCACAGGGGGCGTTAGATTTTAACTATGGCTACACCTTC.